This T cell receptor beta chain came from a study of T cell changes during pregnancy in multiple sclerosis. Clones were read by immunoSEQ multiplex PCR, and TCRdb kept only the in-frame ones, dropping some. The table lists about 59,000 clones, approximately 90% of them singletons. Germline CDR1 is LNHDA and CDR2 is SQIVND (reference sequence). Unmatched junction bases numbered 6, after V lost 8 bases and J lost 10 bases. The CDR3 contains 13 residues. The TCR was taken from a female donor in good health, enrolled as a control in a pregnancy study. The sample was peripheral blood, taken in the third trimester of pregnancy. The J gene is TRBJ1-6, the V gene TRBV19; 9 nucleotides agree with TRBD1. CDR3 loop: CASDKTGGSPLHF. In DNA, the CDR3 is TGTGCCAGTGACAAGACAGGGGGATCACCCCTCCACTTT.